This is a list of T cell receptor beta chains from one sample in a study of blood T cells in healthy people across ages. TCRdb redid the calling of the 5' RACE reads with MiXCR, one entry per CDR3 protein. Here the sample spans 2 million or so distinct CDR3 sequences, less than 50% being singletons. Material: blood. These receptor sequences come from a woman in her forties in good health. CDR3s leave out the opening cysteine and the closing phenylalanine or tryptophan.

v_call cdr3_aa
TRBV6-1 ASSLEGADLMGYYEQY
TRBV28 ACSLWDRVTDTQY
TRBV25-1 ASSASTLAGSTDTQY
TRBV5-1 ASSSGQGANTEAF
TRBV20-1 SASARDRGNDEQY
TRBV6-2/TRBV6-3 ASTQRQGLAYEQY
TRBV6-2/TRBV6-3 ASSPGDLYRETQY
TRBV28 ASSPNREVDTQY
TRBV11-2 ASSSLRRMQDYEQY
TRBV7-3 ASSFSLDYRTNPNEQF
TRBV6-5 ASSYTPGGEKLF
TRBV10-3 AISEELTYEQY
TRBV28 ASSSDVGQENYGYT
TRBV20-1 SARPGTSGVNEQF
TRBV27 ASSLSGIANYGYT
TRBV6-5 ASSYVQGGNYGYT
TRBV20-1 SARSRVNEKLF
TRBV20-1 SASSAGLQETQY
TRBV6-6 ASSYPDRGHEQY
TRBV4-2 ASSQAGDRIGYT